A single sample is the source of the 11 T cell receptor beta chains below, sequenced in a study of technical replicates of blood from a handful of donors. Profiling relied on immunoSEQ multiplex PCR, and the TCRdb table lists in-frame clones only, not all of them. Of 55,000 to 75,000 clones listed, 91% are singletons. Sequencing input: PBMCs. Receptor source: a human donor in good health. Some clones in this sample may be carry-over from other donors' samples.

The genes are TRBV11-2 and TRBJ2-7; 9 positions agree with TRBD2. This CDR3 has 15 residues. The V segment lost 1 base and the J segment 3 bases; nucleotides outside the gene matches: 4. CDR1 is SGHAT and CDR2 is FQNNGV in the germline V gene. This CDR3 reads CASSLVRGGHYEQYF. In DNA, the CDR3 is TGTGCCAGCAGCTTAGTGCGGGGGGGCCACTACGAGCAGTACTTC. Complete variable domain (other parts from reference TRBV11-2 and TRBJ2-7): EAGVAQSPRYKIIEKRQSVAFWCNPISGHATLYWYQQILGQGPKLLIQFQNNGVVDDSQLPKDRFSAERLKGVDSTLKIQPAKLEDSAVYLCASSLVRGGHYEQYFGPGTRLTVT.

There are a few counts of this clone. This rearrangement joins TRBV5-1 to TRBJ1-1, with TRBD1 as a possible D gene (5 bases). The CDR3 runs to 14 residues. Per the germline V gene, CDR1 is SGHRS and CDR2 is YFSETQ. Trimming removed 8 bases from V and 3 bases from J, with 17 bases in between. The DNA for the CDR3 is TGCGCCAGTTTTGCCTCCGGGGGTTACACTGAAGCTTTCTTT. Translated, it gives CASFASGGYTEAFF.

The CDR3 protein is CASRADGGTGELFF. The CDR3 nucleotides read TGTGCCAGCAGAGCCGACGGGGGCACCGGGGAGCTGTTTTTT. The chain is built from TRBV6-4 and TRBJ2-2; a weak D match, TRBD2 (6 bases). CDR1 is MRHNA and CDR2 is SNTAGT in the germline V gene. CDR3 length: 14 amino acids. The germline V and J ends were trimmed by 6 bases and 4 bases, with 12 bases remaining between them.

The rearrangement links TRBV7-2 to TRBJ1-4; D not certain. Germline lookup yields CDR1 SGHTA and CDR2 FQGNSA. The CDR3 runs 14 residues. V lost 3 bases to trimming and J lost 4 bases, with 9 bases between them. CDR3 coding DNA: TGTGCCAGCAGCTTCTCAGAAAATAATGAAAAACTGTTTTTT. It codes for CASSFSENNEKLFF.

This sequence joins TRBV5-4 and TRBJ1-1; the D is unclear. The CDR3 is 15 residues long. V dropped 3 bases and J dropped 0 bases, with 12 bases sitting between them. The V gene's germline CDR1 is SGHNT and CDR2 YYREEE (reference sequence). CDR3 DNA: TGTGCCAGCAGCTATTATGCGGCGCTGAACACTGAAGCTTTCTTT. Its translation: CASSYYAALNTEAFF.

The chain combines TRBV25-1 with TRBJ1-2; TRBD1 might be the D (6 bases). The germline V gene has CDR1 MGHDK and CDR2 SYGVNS. This CDR3 contains 12 residues. Trimming removed 3 bases from V and 8 bases from J, with 10 bases in between. The CDR3 loop is CASSDTGSGYTF. The CDR3, as DNA: TGTGCCAGCAGTGATACAGGGAGCGGCTACACCTTC.

J is TRBJ2-7 and V is TRBV4-1; 7 bases are shared with TRBD2. J was trimmed by 5 bases and V by 4 bases; bases with no gene match: 11. Germline V gene data show CDR1 as MGHRA and CDR2 as YSYEKL. This CDR3 comprises 15 residues. This chain's CDR3 is CASSRGGGSTHEQYF. The DNA for the CDR3 is TGCGCCAGCAGCCGTGGGGGGGGGAGCACCCACGAGCAGTACTTC.

In nucleotides, the CDR3 is TGCAGCGTTGAATTCAGGGTCAGGGAGACCCAGTACTTC. Translating gives CSVEFRVRETQYF. The chain is built from TRBV29-1 and TRBJ2-5, with a tentative D call TRBD1 (5 bases). V was shortened by 2 bases and J by 5 bases, with 12 bases between the two germline ends. The CDR3 runs 13 residues. Germline CDR1 SQVTM, CDR2 ANQGSEA.

V and J are TRBV6-5 and TRBJ1-5; D uncertain. V lost 6 bases to trimming and J lost 0 bases, with 6 bases between them. The CDR3 is 13 residues long. Germline V lookup: CDR1 MNHEY, CDR2 SVGAGI. The CDR3, as DNA: TGTGCCAGCAGGGCAGGTAGCAATCAGCCCCAGCATTTT. As protein: CASRAGSNQPQHF.

The V and J genes are TRBV5-1 and TRBJ2-5; TRBD1 matches at 9 bases. Germline V gene sequence: CDR1 SGHRS, CDR2 YFSETQ. V shed 3 bases and J 5 bases; nucleotides not matched to a gene: 5. This CDR3 spans 14 amino acids. The CDR3 DNA reads as TGCGCCAGCAGCTCCGGGACAGGGTGGGAGACCCAGTACTTC. Amino acid sequence: CASSSGTGWETQYF.

This chain joins TRBV12-2 and TRBJ1-2. TRBV12-2 is tagged as a pseudogene. The CDR3 sequence is 9 residues long. CDR3 DNA sequence: TGTGCAAGTCGCTTAGTATACACCTTC. It is translated as CASRLVYTF.